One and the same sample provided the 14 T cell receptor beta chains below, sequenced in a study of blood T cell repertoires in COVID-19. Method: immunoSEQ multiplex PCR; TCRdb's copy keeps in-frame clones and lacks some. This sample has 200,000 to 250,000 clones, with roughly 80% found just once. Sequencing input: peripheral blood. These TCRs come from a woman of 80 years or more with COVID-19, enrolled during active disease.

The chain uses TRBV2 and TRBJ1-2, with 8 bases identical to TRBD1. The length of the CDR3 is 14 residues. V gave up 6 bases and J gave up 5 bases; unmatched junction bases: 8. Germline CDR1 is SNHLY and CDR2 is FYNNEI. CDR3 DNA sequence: TGTGCCAGCAGACCGGGCCGGACAGGGTATGGCTACACCTTC. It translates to CASRPGRTGYGYTF.

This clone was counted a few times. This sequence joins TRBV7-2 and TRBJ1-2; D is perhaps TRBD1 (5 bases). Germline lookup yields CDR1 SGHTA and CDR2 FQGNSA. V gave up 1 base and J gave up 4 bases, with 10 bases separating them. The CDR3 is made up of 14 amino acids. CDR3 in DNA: TGTGCCAGCAGCTTAGTAAGGGGCGGCTATGGCTACACCTTC. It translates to CASSLVRGGYGYTF.

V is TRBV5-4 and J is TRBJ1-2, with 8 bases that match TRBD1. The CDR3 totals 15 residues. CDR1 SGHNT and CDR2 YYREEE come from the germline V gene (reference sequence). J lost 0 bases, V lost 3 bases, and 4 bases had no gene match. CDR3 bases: TGTGCCAGCAGCTACGGACAGGGAGCTAACTATGGCTACACCTTC. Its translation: CASSYGQGANYGYTF.

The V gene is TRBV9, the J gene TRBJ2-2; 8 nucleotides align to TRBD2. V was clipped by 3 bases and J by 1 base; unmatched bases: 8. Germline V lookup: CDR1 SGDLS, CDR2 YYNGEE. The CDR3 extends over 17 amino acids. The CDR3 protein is CASSANLAGMNTGELFF. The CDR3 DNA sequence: TGTGCCAGCAGCGCAAACCTAGCGGGCATGAACACCGGGGAGCTGTTTTTT.

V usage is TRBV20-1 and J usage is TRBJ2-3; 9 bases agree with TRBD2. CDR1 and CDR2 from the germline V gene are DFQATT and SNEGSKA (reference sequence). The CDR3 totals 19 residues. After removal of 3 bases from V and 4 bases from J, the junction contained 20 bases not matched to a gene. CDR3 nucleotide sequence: TGCAGTGCTAGTATGCCCAGCGGGGGGACCCACGGTAAAGCAGATACGCAGTATTTT. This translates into CSASMPSGGTHGKADTQYF.

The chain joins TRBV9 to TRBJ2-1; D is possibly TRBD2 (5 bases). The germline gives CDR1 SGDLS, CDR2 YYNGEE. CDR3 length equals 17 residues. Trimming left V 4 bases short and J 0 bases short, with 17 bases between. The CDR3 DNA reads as TGTGCCAGCAGCACCCGTGAGGGCCGTAGCTCCTACAATGAGCAGTTCTTC. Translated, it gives CASSTREGRSSYNEQFF.

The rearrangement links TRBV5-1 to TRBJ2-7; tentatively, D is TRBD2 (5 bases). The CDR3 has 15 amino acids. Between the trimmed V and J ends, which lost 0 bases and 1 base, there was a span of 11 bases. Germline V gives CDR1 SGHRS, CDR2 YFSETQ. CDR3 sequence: CASSLGTGWSYEQYF. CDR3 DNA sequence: TGCGCCAGCAGCTTGGGGACGGGATGGTCCTACGAGCAGTACTTC. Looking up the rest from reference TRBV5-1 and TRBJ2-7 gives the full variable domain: KAGVTQTPRYLIKTRGQQVTLSCSPISGHRSVSWYQQTPGQGLQFLFEYFSETQRNKGNFPGRFSGRQFSNSRSEMNVSTLELGDSALYLCASSLGTGWSYEQYFGPGTRLTVT.

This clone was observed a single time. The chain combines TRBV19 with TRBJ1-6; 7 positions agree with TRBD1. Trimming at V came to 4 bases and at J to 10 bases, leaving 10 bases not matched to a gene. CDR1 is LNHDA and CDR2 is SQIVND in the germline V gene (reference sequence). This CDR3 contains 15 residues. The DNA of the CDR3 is TGTGCCAGTAGTACCCGGGACAGTCGAGAGTCACCCCTCCACTTT. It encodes CASSTRDSRESPLHF.

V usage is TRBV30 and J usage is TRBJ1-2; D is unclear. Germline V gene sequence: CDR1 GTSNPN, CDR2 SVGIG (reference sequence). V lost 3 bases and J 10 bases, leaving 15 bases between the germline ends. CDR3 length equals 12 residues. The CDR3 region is CAWSGERSAYTF. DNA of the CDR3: TGTGCCTGGAGCGGTGAACGGTCTGCCTACACCTTC.

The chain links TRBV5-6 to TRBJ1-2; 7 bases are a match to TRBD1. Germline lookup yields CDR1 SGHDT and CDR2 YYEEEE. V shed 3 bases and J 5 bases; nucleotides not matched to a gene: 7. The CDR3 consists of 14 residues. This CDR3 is CASSSRQGQYGYTF. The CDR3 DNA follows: TGTGCCAGCAGCTCTCGACAGGGCCAATATGGCTACACCTTC.

The CDR3 loop is CAWSPGLYEQYF. In DNA, the CDR3 is TGTGCCTGGTCCCCGGGACTTTACGAGCAGTACTTC. The V call is TRBV30, the J call TRBJ2-7; D is possibly TRBD2 (6 bases). The CDR3 length is 12 residues. Trimming cost V 5 bases and J 4 bases, with 12 bases left between them. Germline CDR1 reads GTSNPN; CDR2 reads SVGIG (reference sequence).

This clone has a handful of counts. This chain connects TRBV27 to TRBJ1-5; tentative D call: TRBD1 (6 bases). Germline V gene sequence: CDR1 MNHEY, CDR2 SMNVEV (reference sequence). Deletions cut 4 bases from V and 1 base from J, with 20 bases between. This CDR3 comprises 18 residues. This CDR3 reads CASSSSSRGIISNQPQHF. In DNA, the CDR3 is TGTGCCAGCAGTTCCTCAAGCAGGGGAATTATAAGCAATCAGCCCCAGCATTTT.

The CDR3 nucleotides are TGTGCCAGCAGCTCAGGTTTAGCGGGGTCGGCAGATACGCAGTATTTT. Amino acids: CASSSGLAGSADTQYF. V and J are TRBV7-2 and TRBJ2-3; 8 bases map to TRBD2. Trimming took 4 bases from V and 4 from J; bases not matched to a gene: 10. This CDR3 region has 16 residues. From germline, CDR1 is SGHTA and CDR2 FQGNSA.

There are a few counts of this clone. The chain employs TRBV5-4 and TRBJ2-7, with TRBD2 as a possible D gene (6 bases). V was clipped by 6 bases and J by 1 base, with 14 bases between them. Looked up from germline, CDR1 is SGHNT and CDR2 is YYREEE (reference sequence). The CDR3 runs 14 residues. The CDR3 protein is CASNVGGMSYEQYF. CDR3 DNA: TGTGCCAGCAACGTCGGCGGGATGTCCTACGAGCAGTACTTC.